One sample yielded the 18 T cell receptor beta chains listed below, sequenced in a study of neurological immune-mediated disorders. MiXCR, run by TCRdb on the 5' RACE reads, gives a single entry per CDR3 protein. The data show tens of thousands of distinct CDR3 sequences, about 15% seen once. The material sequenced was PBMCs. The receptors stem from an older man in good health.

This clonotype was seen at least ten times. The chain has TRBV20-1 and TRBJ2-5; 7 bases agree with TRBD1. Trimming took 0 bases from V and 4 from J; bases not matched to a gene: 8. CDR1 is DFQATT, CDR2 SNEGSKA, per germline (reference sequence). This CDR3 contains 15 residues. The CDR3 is CSARDRTGGGETQYF. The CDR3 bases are TGCAGTGCTAGAGACCGGACAGGTGGTGGAGAGACCCAGTACTTC.

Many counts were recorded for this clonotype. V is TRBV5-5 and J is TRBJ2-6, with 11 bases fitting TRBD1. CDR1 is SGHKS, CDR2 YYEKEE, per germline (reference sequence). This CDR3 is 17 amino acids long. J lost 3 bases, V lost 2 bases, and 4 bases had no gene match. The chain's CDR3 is CASSLVGTGGGANVLTF. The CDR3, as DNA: TGTGCCAGCAGCTTAGTCGGGACAGGGGGTGGGGCCAACGTCCTGACTTTC.

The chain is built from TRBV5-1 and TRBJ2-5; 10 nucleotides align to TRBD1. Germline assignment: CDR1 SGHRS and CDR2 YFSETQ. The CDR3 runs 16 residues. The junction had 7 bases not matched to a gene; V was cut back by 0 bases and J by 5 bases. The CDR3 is CASSLAKTGGLETQYF. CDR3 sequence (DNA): TGCGCCAGCAGCTTGGCCAAGACAGGGGGCTTGGAGACCCAGTACTTC. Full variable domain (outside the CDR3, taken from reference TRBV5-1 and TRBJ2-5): KAGVTQTPRYLIKTRGQQVTLSCSPISGHRSVSWYQQTPGQGLQFLFEYFSETQRNKGNFPGRFSGRQFSNSRSEMNVSTLELGDSALYLCASSLAKTGGLETQYFGPGTRLLVL.

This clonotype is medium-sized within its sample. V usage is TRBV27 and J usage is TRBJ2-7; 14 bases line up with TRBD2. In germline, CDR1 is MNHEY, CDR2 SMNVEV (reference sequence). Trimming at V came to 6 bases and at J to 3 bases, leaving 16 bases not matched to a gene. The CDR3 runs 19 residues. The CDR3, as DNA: TGTGCCAGCAGACGTAGCTCGGGACTAGCGGGGGTCCCGAACTACGAGCAGTACTTC. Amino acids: CASRRSSGLAGVPNYEQYF.

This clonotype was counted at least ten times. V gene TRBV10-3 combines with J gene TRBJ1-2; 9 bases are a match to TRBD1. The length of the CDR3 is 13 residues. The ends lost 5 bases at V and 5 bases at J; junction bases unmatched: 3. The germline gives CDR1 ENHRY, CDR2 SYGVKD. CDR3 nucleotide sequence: TGTGCCATCAGTACCGGACAGGGGTATGGCTACACCTTC. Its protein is CAISTGQGYGYTF.

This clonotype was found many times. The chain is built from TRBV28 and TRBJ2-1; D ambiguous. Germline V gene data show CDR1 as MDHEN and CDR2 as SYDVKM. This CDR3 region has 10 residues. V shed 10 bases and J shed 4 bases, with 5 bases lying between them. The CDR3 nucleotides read TGTGCCACCAAGTACAATGAGCAGTTCTTC. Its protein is CATKYNEQFF.

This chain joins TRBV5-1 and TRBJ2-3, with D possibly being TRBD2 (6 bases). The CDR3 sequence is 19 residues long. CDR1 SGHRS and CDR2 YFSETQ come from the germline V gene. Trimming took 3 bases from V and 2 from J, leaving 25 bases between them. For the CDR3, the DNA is TGCGCCAGCAGCTGGAAAACAACGGGACGGGGGAGCGTCACAGATACGCAGTATTTT. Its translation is CASSWKTTGRGSVTDTQYF. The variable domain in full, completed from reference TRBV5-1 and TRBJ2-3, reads KAGVTQTPRYLIKTRGQQVTLSCSPISGHRSVSWYQQTPGQGLQFLFEYFSETQRNKGNFPGRFSGRQFSNSRSEMNVSTLELGDSALYLCASSWKTTGRGSVTDTQYFGPGTRLTVL.

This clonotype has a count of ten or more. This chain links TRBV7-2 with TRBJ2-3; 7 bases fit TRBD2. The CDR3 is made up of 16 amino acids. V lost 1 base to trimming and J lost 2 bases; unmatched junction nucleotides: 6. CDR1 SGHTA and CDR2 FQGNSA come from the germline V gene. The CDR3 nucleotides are TGTGCCAGCAGCTTAGACCCTAGCGGCACCACAGATACGCAGTATTTT. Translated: CASSLDPSGTTDTQYF.

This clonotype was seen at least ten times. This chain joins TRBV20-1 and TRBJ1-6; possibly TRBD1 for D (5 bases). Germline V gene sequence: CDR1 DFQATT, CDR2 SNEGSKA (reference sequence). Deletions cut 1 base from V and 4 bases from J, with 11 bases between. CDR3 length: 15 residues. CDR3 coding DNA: TGCAGTGCTAGAGCGGAGGGGCCATATAATTCACCCCTCCACTTT. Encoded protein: CSARAEGPYNSPLHF.

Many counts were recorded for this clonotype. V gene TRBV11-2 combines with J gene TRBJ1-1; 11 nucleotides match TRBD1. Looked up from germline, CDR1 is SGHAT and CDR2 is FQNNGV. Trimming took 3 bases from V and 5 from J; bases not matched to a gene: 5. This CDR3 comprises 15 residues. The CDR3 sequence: CASSFGTGGETEAFF. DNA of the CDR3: TGTGCCAGCAGCTTCGGGACAGGGGGGGAAACTGAAGCTTTCTTT.

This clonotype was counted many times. CDR3 nucleotide sequence: TGCGCCAGCAGCCCAAACTCGGGGAGGACTATGGATACGCAGTATTTT. Protein: CASSPNSGRTMDTQYF. The rearrangement links TRBV4-3 to TRBJ2-3, with D maybe TRBD2 (6 bases). Germline CDR1 and CDR2: LGHNA and YSLEER. CDR3 size: 16 residues. V shed 4 bases and J shed 6 bases, with 20 bases lying between them.

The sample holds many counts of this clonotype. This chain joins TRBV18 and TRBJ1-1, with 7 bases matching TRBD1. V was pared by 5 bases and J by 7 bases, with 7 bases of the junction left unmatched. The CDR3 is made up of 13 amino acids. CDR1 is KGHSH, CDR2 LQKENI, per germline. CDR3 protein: CASSMGQRNEAFF. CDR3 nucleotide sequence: TGTGCCAGCTCAATGGGACAGCGGAATGAAGCTTTCTTT.

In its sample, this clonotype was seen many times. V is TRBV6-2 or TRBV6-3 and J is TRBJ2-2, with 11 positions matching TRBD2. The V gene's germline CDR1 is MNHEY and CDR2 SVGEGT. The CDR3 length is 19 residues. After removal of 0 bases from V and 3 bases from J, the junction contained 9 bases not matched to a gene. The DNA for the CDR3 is TGTGCCAGCAGTTACTCGCAATTAGCGGGGGGGCTTGACACCGGGGAGCTGTTTTTT. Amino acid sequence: CASSYSQLAGGLDTGELFF.

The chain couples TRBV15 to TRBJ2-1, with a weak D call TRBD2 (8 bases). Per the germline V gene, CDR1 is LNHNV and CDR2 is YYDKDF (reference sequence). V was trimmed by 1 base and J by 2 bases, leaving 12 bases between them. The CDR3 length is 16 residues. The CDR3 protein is CATSRAGGGTYNEQFF. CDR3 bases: TGTGCCACCAGCAGAGCGGGAGGGGGCACCTACAATGAGCAGTTCTTC.

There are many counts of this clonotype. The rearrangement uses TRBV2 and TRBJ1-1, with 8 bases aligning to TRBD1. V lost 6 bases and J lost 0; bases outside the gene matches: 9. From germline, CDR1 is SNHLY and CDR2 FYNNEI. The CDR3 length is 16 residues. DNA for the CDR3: TGTGCCAGCAGGGGGGGCAGGGGGCGTTTGAACACTGAAGCTTTCTTT. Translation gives CASRGGRGRLNTEAFF. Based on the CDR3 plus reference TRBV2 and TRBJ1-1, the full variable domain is EPEVTQTPSHQVTQMGQEVILRCVPISNHLYFYWYRQILGQKVEFLVSFYNNEISEKSEIFDDQFSVERPDGSNFTLKIRSTKLEDSAMYFCASRGGRGRLNTEAFFGQGTRLTVV.

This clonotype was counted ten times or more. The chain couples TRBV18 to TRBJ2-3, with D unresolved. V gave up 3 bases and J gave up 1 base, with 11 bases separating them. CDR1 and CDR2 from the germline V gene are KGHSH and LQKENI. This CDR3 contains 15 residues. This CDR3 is CASSPLLRRTDTQYF. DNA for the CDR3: TGTGCCAGCTCACCCCTGCTCCGACGCACAGATACGCAGTATTTT.

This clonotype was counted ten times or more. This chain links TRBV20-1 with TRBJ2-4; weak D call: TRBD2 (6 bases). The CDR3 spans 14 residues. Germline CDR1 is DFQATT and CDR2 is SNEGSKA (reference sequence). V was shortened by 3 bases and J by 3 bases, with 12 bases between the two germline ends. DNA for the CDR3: TGCAGTGCTAGGTTAGAGGGAGGCAAAAACATTCAGTACTTC. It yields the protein CSARLEGGKNIQYF.

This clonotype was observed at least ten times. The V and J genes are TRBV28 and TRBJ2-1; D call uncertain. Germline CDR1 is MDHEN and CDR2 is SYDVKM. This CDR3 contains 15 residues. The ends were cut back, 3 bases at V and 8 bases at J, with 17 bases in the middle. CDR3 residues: CASSFRSVGSDEQFF. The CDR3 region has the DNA TGTGCCAGCAGTTTTCGTTCTGTAGGGTCCGATGAGCAGTTCTTC.